This T cell receptor (beta chain) originates from a study of shared clonotypes between healthy human individuals. Study-level information: A couple of women and a few men aged 18 to 49 made up the donors. Used for every donor were three CD4 naive, three CD4 memory, two CD8 naive and one CD8 memory plate.

This clone was found a few times. Its cognate antigen is unknown. Germline lookup yields CDR1 LNHNV and CDR2 YYDKDF (reference sequence). V trimming: 0 bases; J trimming: 2 bases; junction bases outside the gene matches: 8. The CDR3 covers 17 residues. Sorted subsets were amplified in replicate PCRs using approximately 0.2 ug DNA, about 30,000 T cell genomes. The assay was immunoSEQ multiplex PCR, and TCRdb's table has in-frame clones only and misses some. The sample records some 680,000 clones, about 80% being singletons. Whole-study findings and limits: Clonotype sharing among donors, it was expected, would be affected by sequencing depth.

The chain combines TRBV15 with TRBJ2-7; 9 nucleotides line up with TRBD1. This TCR was recovered from a woman in her twenties or thirties in good health. The sequenced sample consisted of memory CD4+ T cells sorted from blood. Subset in this sample: CD45RA-negative fraction. The CDR3 nucleotides are TGTGCCACCAGCAGAGAGAGGGGGACAGGGCTAGCCTACGAGCAGTACTTC. Residues: CATSRERGTGLAYEQYF.